This T cell receptor (beta chain) was sequenced for a study of T cell responses to AZD1222 COVID-19 vaccine. Method: immunoSEQ multiplex PCR; TCRdb's copy keeps in-frame clones and lacks some. The table shows around 200,000 clones, with 94% occurring only once. This clone was observed a single time. This specimen was peripheral blood, taken 28 days after the second AZD1222 dose. The sequence was obtained from an adult who received the AZD1222 COVID-19 vaccine.

The CDR3 is CASFRTGVGTNEKLFF. The CDR3 bases are TGTGCCAGCTTCAGGACAGGGGTTGGCACTAATGAAAAACTGTTTTTT. The rearrangement links TRBV6-6 to TRBJ1-4; 9 bases line up with TRBD1. V lost 8 bases, J lost 2 bases, and 9 bases stayed unmatched. The CDR3 consists of 16 residues. CDR1 and CDR2 from the germline V gene are MNHNY and SVGAGI (reference sequence).